The sequence of this TCR beta chain was determined in a study of control samples from healthy donors and cancer patients. The CDR3 consists of 17 residues. TCRdb's copy holds only in-frame clones and misses some; the assay was immunoSEQ multiplex PCR. The sample has around 190,000 clones; 90% to 95% are singletons. The TCR sequence derives from a man under 40 in good health. The V gene is TRBV12-2, the J gene TRBJ1-1; TRBD1 is taken as the D call from the table, unchecked against the DNA. TRBV12-2 is a pseudogene segment. Sequenced input: blood. CDR3 DNA: TGTGCAAGTCGCCCTACAGGGGAGGTGTGGCAGAACACTGAAGCTTTCTTT. Encoded protein: CASRPTGEVWQNTEAFF.